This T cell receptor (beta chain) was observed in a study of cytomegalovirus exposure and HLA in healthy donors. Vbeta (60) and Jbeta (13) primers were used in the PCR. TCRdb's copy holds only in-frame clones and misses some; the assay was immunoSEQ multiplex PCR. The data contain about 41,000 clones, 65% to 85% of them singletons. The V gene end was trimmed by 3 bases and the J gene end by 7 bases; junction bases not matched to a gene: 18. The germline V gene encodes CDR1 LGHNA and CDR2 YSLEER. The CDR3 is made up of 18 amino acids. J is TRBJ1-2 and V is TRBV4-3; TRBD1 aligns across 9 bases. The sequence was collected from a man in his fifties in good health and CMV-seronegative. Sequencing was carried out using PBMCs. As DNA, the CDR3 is TGCGCCAGCAGCCATAGAAGTTTTTTCGGGACAGGGTATCCTGGCTACACCTTC. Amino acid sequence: CASSHRSFFGTGYPGYTF.